Listed here is a single T cell receptor beta chain. The antigen this receptor binds is unknown. Qualities for individual bases were not recorded, and no much larger clone is one base off. The V end gives up 4 bases and the J end 4 bases, leaving 7 bases in the junction not matched to a gene. The CDR3 spans 15 residues, from the cysteine through the phenylalanine. Only CDR3 DNA remains: 45 bases, in frame from the first base. The germline V gene provides CDR1 SGDLS and CDR2 YYNGEE. Patients with hyperthyroidism were aged 18 to 65 years, had been newly diagnosed, and had a disease duration of less than 2 months. Patients with other autoimmune diseases, uncontrolled infections, pregnancy or lactation were excluded from the study. Clinical symptoms, serum thyroxine, TRAb, thyroid ultrasound and orbital computed tomography were used for diagnosis. Trizol reagent was used to extract the total RNA, and its quality was then checked on an Agilent 2100 Bioanalyzer.

This entry belongs to a study of Graves' ophthalmopathy and Graves' hyperthyroidism (dated by TCRdb to the late 2010s). With respect to the entire study: Hyperthyroidism was defined as stable when no progression to ophthalmopathy occurred within 18 months of follow-up. To tell Graves' ophthalmopathy apart from Graves' hyperthyroidism, and to predict which patients would progress to ophthalmopathy, the study relied on TCR beta repertoire signatures. In total, 135 blood samples were TCR-sequenced: approximately 42 ophthalmopathy, about 75 hyperthyroidism and about 17 hyperthyroidism-to-ophthalmopathy patients. To explore V-J signatures that distinguish ophthalmopathy from hyperthyroidism, a discovery set of around 100 patients was enrolled, made up of some 41 with ophthalmopathy and under 65 with stable hyperthyroidism. The independent validation cohort included under 20 hyperthyroidism patients plus 17 patients who later progressed from hyperthyroidism to ophthalmopathy. In several hyperthyroidism patients, the T-cell repertoires found in thyroid tissue were compared with those found in blood. Following sampling, methimazole starting at 30 mg daily was administered to hyperthyroidism patients, and high-dose intravenous methylprednisolone was administered to ophthalmopathy patients.

Findings and caveats that apply to the study as a whole: Most expanded thyroid clonotypes with frequency above 0.001 were also detected in blood, suggesting blood repertoires may reflect the thyroid immune response. Sample size was not predetermined statistically, and investigators were not blinded to group allocation. In cross-validation, the 13-signature model distinguished ophthalmopathy from stable hyperthyroidism with 87.88% sensitivity and around 83% specificity, while in the test set the corresponding values were roughly 80% and 75%. In validation, the model predicted ophthalmopathy progression with 55% to 71% sensitivity and 72.22% specificity; some 13 predicted patients were CT-confirmed with GO in a median of approximately 6.2 months.

For repertoire sequencing, the TCR beta CDR3 regions were amplified from RNA transcripts. The first round of RT-PCR was done with HTBI primers and the Qiagen OneStep RT-PCR kit, and was followed by a second round of multiplex PCR, then size selection and purification. Sequencing of the libraries was carried out on an Illumina HiSeq2000 in paired-end mode with 100 bp reads. Per the source publication's procedure: SOAPnuke was used to process the reads, throwing out any read that had adapters, had uncalled bases, had a mean Phred below 15, or lacked an exact constant-primer or identifier match. COPE v1.2.5 was used to merge high-quality paired reads. Unique nucleotide sequences were defined as clonotypes and aligned to IMGT TRB V, D and J references using MiTCR v1.1. Only V-J combinations with frequency above 0.0001 were analysed, covering 99.2% of repertoires. A TCR clonal expansion and chaos score per V-J combination was defined as the ratio of F50 clonal expansion to chaos observed in the TCRdist matrix. Features were reduced by Welch's t-statistics and random forest to some 13 V-J combinations, which fed a naive Bayes classifier. Thyroid-blood repertoire similarity was quantified with the Morisita-Horn index. Starting from the raw public reads, TCRdb applied fastp trimming at Q25, assembled clones with MiXCR and retained in-frame beta chains. Under each unique CDR3 protein, matching rows form one entry showing the most common genes and DNA. What appears here as the V and J calls and clone size reflects TCRdb's work, not the paper's. Here the sample has 500,000 to 600,000 distinct CDR3 sequences; about two fifths occur a single time. Clones ranked in the top ten supply about 4% of the sample.

This receptor was taken from an adult man with Graves' hyperthyroidism. The sequence links TRBV9 to TRBJ1-3, and TRBD1 aligns with 8 junction nucleotides. Sequencing input: peripheral blood or thyroid tissue (not recorded which). Here is the DNA: TGTGCCAGCAGCCAAGGACAGGGCTCCGGAAACACCATATATTTT. It specifies CASSQGQGSGNTIYF.